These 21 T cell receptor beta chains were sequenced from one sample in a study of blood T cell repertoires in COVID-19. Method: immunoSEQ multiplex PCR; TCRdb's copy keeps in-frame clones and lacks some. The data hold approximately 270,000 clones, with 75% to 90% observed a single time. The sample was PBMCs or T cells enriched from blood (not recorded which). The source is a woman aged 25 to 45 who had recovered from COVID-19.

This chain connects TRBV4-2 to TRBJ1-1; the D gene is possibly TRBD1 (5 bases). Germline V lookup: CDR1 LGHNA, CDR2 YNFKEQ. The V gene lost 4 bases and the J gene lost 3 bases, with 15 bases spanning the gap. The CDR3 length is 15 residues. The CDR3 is CASSPLTGGDTEAFF. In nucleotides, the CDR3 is TGTGCCAGCAGCCCCCTCACGGGAGGGGACACTGAAGCTTTCTTT.

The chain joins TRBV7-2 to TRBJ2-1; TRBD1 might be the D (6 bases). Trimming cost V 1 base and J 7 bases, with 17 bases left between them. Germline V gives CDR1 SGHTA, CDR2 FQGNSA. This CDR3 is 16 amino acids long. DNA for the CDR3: TGTGCCAGCAGCTTAGGGGTCAGGGGAATCTTAAATGAGCAGTTCTTC. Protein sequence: CASSLGVRGILNEQFF.

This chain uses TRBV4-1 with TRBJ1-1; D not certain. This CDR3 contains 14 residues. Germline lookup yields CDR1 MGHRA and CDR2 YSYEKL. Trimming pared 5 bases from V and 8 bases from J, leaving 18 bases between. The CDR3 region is CASSIITKGGEAFF. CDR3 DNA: TGCGCCAGCAGCATCATTACCAAAGGAGGGGAAGCTTTCTTT.

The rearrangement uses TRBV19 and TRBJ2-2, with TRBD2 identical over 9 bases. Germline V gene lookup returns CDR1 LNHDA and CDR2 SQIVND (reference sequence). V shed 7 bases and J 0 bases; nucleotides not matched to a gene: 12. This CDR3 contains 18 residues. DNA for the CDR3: TGTGCCAGTACCCCTGGGGGGAGCGGGGGGTCGAACACCGGGGAGCTGTTTTTT. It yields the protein CASTPGGSGGSNTGELFF.

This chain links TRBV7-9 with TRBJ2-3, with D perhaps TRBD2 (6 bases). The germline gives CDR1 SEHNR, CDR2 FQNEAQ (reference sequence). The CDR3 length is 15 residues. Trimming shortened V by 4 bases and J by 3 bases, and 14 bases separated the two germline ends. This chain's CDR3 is CASSSTRGETDTQYF. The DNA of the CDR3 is TGTGCCAGCAGCTCAACGCGGGGAGAAACAGATACGCAGTATTTT.

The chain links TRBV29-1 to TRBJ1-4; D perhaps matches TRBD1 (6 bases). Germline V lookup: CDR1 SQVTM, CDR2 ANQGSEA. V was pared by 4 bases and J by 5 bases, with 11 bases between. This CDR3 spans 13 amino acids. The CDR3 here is CSVGNRDNEKLFF. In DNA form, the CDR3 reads TGCAGCGTTGGTAACAGGGACAATGAAAAACTGTTTTTT.

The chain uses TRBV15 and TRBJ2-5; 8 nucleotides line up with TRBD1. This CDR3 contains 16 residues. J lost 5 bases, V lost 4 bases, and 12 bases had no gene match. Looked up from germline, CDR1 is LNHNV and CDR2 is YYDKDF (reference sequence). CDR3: CATSTTPRGLGETQYF. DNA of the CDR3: TGTGCCACCAGCACTACCCCCAGGGGGCTTGGGGAGACCCAGTACTTC.

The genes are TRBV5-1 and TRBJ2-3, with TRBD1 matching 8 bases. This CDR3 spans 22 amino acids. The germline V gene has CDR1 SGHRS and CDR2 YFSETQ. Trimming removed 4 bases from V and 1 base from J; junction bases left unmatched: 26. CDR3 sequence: CASSLTPRDRGFDPSRTDTQYF. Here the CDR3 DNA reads TGCGCCAGCAGCCTGACACCGAGAGACAGGGGATTCGACCCCTCCCGCACAGATACGCAGTATTTT.

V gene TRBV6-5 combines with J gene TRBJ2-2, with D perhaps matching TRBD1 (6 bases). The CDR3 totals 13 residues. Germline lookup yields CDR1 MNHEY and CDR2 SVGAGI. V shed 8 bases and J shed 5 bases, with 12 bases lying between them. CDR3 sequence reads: CASYTGRTGELFF. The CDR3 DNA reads TGTGCCAGCTATACAGGGAGAACCGGGGAGCTGTTTTTT.

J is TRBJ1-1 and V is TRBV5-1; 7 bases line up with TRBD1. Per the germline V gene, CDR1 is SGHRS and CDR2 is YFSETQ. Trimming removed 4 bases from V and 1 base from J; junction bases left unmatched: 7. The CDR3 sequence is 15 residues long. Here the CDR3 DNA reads TGCGCCAGCAGCCAGACAGGGCCACCGAACACTGAAGCTTTCTTT. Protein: CASSQTGPPNTEAFF.

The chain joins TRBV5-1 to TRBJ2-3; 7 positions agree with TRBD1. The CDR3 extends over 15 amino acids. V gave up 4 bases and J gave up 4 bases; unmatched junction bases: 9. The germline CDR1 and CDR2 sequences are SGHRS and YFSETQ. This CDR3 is CASSPGQVGPDTQYF. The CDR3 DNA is TGCGCCAGCAGCCCTGGACAGGTTGGCCCAGATACGCAGTATTTT.

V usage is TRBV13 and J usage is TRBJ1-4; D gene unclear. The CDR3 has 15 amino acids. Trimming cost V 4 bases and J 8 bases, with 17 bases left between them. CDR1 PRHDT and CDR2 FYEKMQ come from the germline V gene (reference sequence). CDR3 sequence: CASSSRVESEEKLFF. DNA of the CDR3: TGTGCCAGCAGCTCAAGAGTGGAATCGGAGGAAAAACTGTTTTTT.

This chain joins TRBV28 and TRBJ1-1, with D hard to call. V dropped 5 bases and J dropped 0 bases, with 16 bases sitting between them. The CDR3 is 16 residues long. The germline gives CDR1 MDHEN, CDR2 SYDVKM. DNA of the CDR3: TGTGCCAGCAGTGGCCGCAGACCCGGGTTGAACACTGAAGCTTTCTTT. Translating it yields CASSGRRPGLNTEAFF.

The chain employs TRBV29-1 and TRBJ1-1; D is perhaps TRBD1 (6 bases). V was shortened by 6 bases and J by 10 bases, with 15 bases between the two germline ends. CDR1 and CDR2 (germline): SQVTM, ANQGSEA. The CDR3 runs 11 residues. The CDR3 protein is CSVGGLEGAFF. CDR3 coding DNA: TGCAGCGTCGGGGGGCTGGAAGGAGCTTTCTTT.

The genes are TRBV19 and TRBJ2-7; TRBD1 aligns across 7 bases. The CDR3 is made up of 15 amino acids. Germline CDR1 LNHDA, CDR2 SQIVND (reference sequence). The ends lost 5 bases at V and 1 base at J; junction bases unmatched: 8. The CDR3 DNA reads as TGTGCCAGTAGTGATCACCTGGACAGGTCCTACGAGCAGTACTTC. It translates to CASSDHLDRSYEQYF. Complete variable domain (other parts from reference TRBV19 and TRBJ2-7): DGGITQSPKYLFRKEGQNVTLSCEQNLNHDAMYWYRQDPGQGLRLIYYSQIVNDFQKGDIAEGYSVSREKKESFPLTVTSAQKNPTAFYLCASSDHLDRSYEQYFGPGTRLTVT.

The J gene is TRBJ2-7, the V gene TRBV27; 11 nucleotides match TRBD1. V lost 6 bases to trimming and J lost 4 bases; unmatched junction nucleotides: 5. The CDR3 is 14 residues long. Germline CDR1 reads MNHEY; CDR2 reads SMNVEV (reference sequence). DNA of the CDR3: TGTGCCAGCAGGACCGGGACAGGGGGTTACGAGCAGTACTTC. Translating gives CASRTGTGGYEQYF.

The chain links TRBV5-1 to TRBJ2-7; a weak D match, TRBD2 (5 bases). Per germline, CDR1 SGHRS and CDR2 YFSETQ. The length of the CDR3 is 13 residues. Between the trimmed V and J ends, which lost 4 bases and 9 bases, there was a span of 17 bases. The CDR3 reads CASSQDSWVGQYF. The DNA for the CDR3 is TGCGCCAGCAGCCAGGACTCTTGGGTAGGGCAGTACTTC. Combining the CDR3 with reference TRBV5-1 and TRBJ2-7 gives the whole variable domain KAGVTQTPRYLIKTRGQQVTLSCSPISGHRSVSWYQQTPGQGLQFLFEYFSETQRNKGNFPGRFSGRQFSNSRSEMNVSTLELGDSALYLCASSQDSWVGQYFGPGTRLTVT.

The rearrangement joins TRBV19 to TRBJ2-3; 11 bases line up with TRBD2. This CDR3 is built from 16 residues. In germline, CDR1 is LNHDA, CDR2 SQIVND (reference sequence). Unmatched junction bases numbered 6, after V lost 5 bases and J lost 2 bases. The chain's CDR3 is CASSVGLAGFTDTQYF. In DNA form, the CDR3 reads TGTGCCAGTAGTGTCGGACTAGCGGGTTTCACAGATACGCAGTATTTT.

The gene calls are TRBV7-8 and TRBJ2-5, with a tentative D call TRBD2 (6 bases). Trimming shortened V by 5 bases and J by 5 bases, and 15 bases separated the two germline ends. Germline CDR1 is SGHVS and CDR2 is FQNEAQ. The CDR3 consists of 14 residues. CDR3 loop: CASSRQEGLETQYF. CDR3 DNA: TGTGCCAGCAGCCGGCAGGAGGGGCTGGAGACCCAGTACTTC. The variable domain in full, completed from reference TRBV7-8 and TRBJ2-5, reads GAGVSQSPRYKVAKRGQDVALRCDPISGHVSLFWYQQALGQGPEFLTYFQNEAQLDKSGLPSDRFFAERPEGSVSTLKIQRTQQEDSAVYLCASSRQEGLETQYFGPGTRLLVL.

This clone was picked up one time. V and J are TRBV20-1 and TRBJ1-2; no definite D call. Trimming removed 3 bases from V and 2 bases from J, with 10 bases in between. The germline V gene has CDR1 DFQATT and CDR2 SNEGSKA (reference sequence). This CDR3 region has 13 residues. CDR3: CSASPTENYGYTF. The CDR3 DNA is TGCAGTGCTAGTCCCACAGAGAACTATGGCTACACCTTC.

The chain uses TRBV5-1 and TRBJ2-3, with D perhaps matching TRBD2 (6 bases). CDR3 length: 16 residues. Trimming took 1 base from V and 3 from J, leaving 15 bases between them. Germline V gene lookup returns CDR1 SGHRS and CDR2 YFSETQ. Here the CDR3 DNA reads TGCGCCAGCAGCTTGATAATCTCCGCGGGGACAGATACGCAGTATTTT. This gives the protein CASSLIISAGTDTQYF.